This T cell receptor (beta chain) was identified in a study of blood T cell repertoires in COVID-19. For the study at large: T cells, B-cell-depleted T cells, or PBMCs supplied cDNA or gDNA.

Some clones are missing from TCRdb's copy, which holds only in-frame ones; the method was immunoSEQ multiplex PCR. The table includes some 200,000 clones, roughly four fifths detected once. Germline CDR1 reads SGHRS; CDR2 reads YFSETQ. The V end lost 3 bases, the J end lost 6 bases, and 16 bases lay between the germline ends. This CDR3 has 16 residues. This chain links TRBV5-1 with TRBJ1-6; TRBD1 is a possible D gene (6 bases). This receptor was taken from a woman aged 40 to 50 with acute or convalescent COVID-19. What was sequenced was peripheral blood. The chain's CDR3 is CASSWTAGTPNSPLHF. Written as DNA, the CDR3 is TGCGCCAGCAGCTGGACTGCCGGGACACCTAATTCACCCCTCCACTTT.